These 32 T cell receptor beta chains were all obtained from the same sample, sequenced in a study of somatic mutations in cytotoxic T cells in rheumatoid arthritis. Sequenced by immunoSEQ multiplex PCR; TCRdb stores in-frame clones only, minus some. The data contain about 6,700 clones, about 75% of them singletons. Material for sequencing was CD8+ T cells sorted from blood. The receptors derive from a woman aged 60 to 75 in good health.

The chain combines TRBV11-2 with TRBJ2-2; D may be TRBD2 (5 bases). There are 15 residues in the CDR3. Germline CDR1 and CDR2: SGHAT and FQNNGV. Trimming removed 2 bases from V and 7 bases from J, with 14 bases in between. CDR3 residues: CASSLMVGMDGELFF. For the CDR3, the DNA is TGTGCCAGCAGCTTAATGGTCGGGATGGACGGGGAGCTGTTTTTT.

This clone occurred a few times. V gene TRBV4-1 combines with J gene TRBJ2-1; a weak D match, TRBD2 (5 bases). V lost 2 bases to trimming and J lost 0 bases, with 8 bases between them. Germline loops: CDR1 MGHRA, CDR2 YSYEKL. The CDR3 spans 15 residues. In DNA, the CDR3 is TGCGCCAGCAGCCAACCGGGGAGCTCCTACAATGAGCAGTTCTTC. This translates into CASSQPGSSYNEQFF.

The V gene is TRBV13, the J gene TRBJ2-1; the match to TRBD2 covers 9 bases. V lost 6 bases to trimming and J lost 7 bases; unmatched junction nucleotides: 10. The CDR3 is made up of 15 amino acids. From germline, CDR1 is PRHDT and CDR2 FYEKMQ (reference sequence). CDR3 loop: CASSVFSGRGNEQFF. The CDR3 DNA is TGTGCCAGCAGTGTTTTTAGCGGGAGAGGGAATGAGCAGTTCTTC.

This rearrangement joins TRBV7-3 to TRBJ2-2; TRBD1 agrees at 9 bases. This CDR3 spans 14 amino acids. V shed 6 bases and J 8 bases; nucleotides not matched to a gene: 7. CDR1 and CDR2 (germline): SGHTA, FQGTGA. CDR3 in amino acids: CASRRGQGQGELFF. The CDR3 DNA follows: TGTGCCAGCAGACGTGGACAGGGGCAGGGGGAGCTGTTTTTT.

The V call is TRBV11-2, the J call TRBJ2-2; 13 bases match TRBD2. There are 17 residues in the CDR3. V lost 4 bases to trimming and J lost 3 bases; unmatched junction nucleotides: 5. CDR1 and CDR2 (germline): SGHAT, FQNNGV. The CDR3 DNA is TGTGCCAGCAGCTCATTACTAGCGGGGGGGCACACCGGGGAGCTGTTTTTT. Amino acids: CASSSLLAGGHTGELFF.

The chain joins TRBV9 to TRBJ2-1, with 9 bases aligning to TRBD2. Trimming at V came to 0 bases and at J to 7 bases, leaving 5 bases not matched to a gene. CDR1 is SGDLS and CDR2 is YYNGEE in the germline V gene. The CDR3 runs to 15 residues. CDR3 nucleotide sequence: TGTGCCAGCAGCGTAGTCAGCGGGGGGACGAATGAGCAGTTCTTC. Its translation is CASSVVSGGTNEQFF.

This clone rates as medium-sized. The CDR3 nucleotides read TGTGCCAGCAGCGAGGGGGTTAGGGGAAAACTGTTTTTT. As protein: CASSEGVRGKLFF. This rearrangement joins TRBV9 to TRBJ1-4; a possible D gene is TRBD1 (6 bases). CDR1 and CDR2 (germline): SGDLS, YYNGEE. The CDR3 runs 13 residues. The germline V and J ends were trimmed by 3 bases and 10 bases, with 13 bases remaining between them. Supplemented by reference TRBV9 and TRBJ1-4, the full variable domain reads DSGVTQTPKHLITATGQRVTLRCSPRSGDLSVYWYQQSLDQGLQFLIQYYNGEERAKGNILERFSAQQFPDLHSELNLSSLELGDSALYFCASSEGVRGKLFFGSGTQLSVL.

The V and J genes are TRBV5-6 and TRBJ1-1; 10 nucleotides align to TRBD1. The germline gives CDR1 SGHDT, CDR2 YYEEEE. The CDR3 runs 15 residues. V lost 0 bases to trimming and J lost 4 bases; unmatched junction nucleotides: 3. CDR3: CASSLVRTGGTEAFF. DNA of the CDR3: TGTGCCAGCAGCTTGGTTAGGACAGGGGGCACTGAAGCTTTCTTT.

This chain's CDR3 is CATSRDQSGRASGELFF. The CDR3 DNA reads TGTGCCACCAGCAGAGATCAAAGCGGGAGGGCCTCCGGGGAGCTGTTTTTT. The rearrangement uses TRBV15 and TRBJ2-2; 10 positions match TRBD2. Looked up from germline, CDR1 is LNHNV and CDR2 is YYDKDF (reference sequence). Losses at the gene ends were 0 bases for V and 6 bases for J; bases not matched to a gene: 7. This CDR3 spans 17 amino acids.

This chain links TRBV7-9 with TRBJ1-1; a weak D match, TRBD1 (6 bases). Germline V gene lookup returns CDR1 SEHNR and CDR2 FQNEAQ (reference sequence). The CDR3 is 15 residues long. The ends were cut back, 4 bases at V and 1 base at J, with 13 bases in the middle. As DNA, the CDR3 is TGTGCCAGCAGCTCAACACAGGGCCCGAACACTGAAGCTTTCTTT. This encodes CASSSTQGPNTEAFF.

The chain employs TRBV6-5 and TRBJ1-1, with no clear D. Germline V gene lookup returns CDR1 MNHEY and CDR2 SVGAGI. The length of the CDR3 is 11 residues. Trimming stripped 6 bases from V and 1 base from J, with 3 bases between. The CDR3 sequence is CASSRNTEAFF. For the CDR3, the DNA is TGTGCCAGCAGCCGGAACACTGAAGCTTTCTTT.

The sample holds a few counts of this clone. This sequence joins TRBV2 and TRBJ2-7; D is perhaps TRBD1 (5 bases). V lost 3 bases to trimming and J lost 1 base, with 10 bases between them. Germline CDR1 and CDR2: SNHLY and FYNNEI. This CDR3 is built from 14 residues. CDR3 sequence reads: CASSEGPGSYEQYF. CDR3 in DNA: TGTGCCAGCAGTGAGGGGCCAGGGTCCTACGAGCAGTACTTC.

The chain recombines TRBV5-4 with TRBJ2-2; 9 nucleotides align to TRBD2. The V segment lost 0 bases and the J segment 0 bases; nucleotides outside the gene matches: 3. The CDR3 has 17 residues. Germline assignment: CDR1 SGHNT and CDR2 YYREEE (reference sequence). As DNA, the CDR3 is TGTGCCAGCAGCTTGGGCCAGCGGGAGGCGAACACCGGGGAGCTGTTTTTT. It encodes CASSLGQREANTGELFF. The entire variable domain, with the rest obtained from reference TRBV5-4 and TRBJ2-2, is as follows: ETGVTQSPTHLIKTRGQQVTLRCSSQSGHNTVSWYQQALGQGPQFIFQYYREEENGRGNFPPRFSGLQFPNYSSELNVNALELDDSALYLCASSLGQREANTGELFFGEGSRLTVL.

This clone is categorized as medium-sized. The chain joins TRBV5-6 to TRBJ2-7, with TRBD2 matching over 7 bases. The V gene end was trimmed by 4 bases and the J gene end by 6 bases; junction bases not matched to a gene: 10. This CDR3 is built from 14 residues. Germline CDR1 reads SGHDT; CDR2 reads YYEEEE. The CDR3 protein is CASSPPAGVGEQYF. In nucleotides, the CDR3 is TGTGCCAGCAGCCCCCCGGCGGGGGTTGGCGAGCAGTACTTC.

The V call is TRBV4-3, the J call TRBJ2-1; 9 bases fit TRBD2. The V segment lost 3 bases and the J segment 5 bases; nucleotides outside the gene matches: 5. Germline V gene data show CDR1 as LGHNA and CDR2 as YSLEER. This CDR3 is 15 amino acids long. The CDR3 region has the DNA TGCGCCAGCAGCCATGGACTAGCGCGACACAATGAGCAGTTCTTC. Amino acid sequence: CASSHGLARHNEQFF.

This chain uses TRBV16 with TRBJ1-5; D may be TRBD1 (6 bases). Germline-derived CDR1 and CDR2 are KGHSY and FQNENV. CDR3 length: 18 residues. Deletions cut 5 bases from V and 0 bases from J, with 20 bases between. This chain's CDR3 is CASSSTGLGGYSNQPQHF. The CDR3 region has the DNA TGTGCCAGCAGCTCCACAGGGTTAGGCGGATATAGCAATCAGCCCCAGCATTTT. Filled out from reference TRBV16 and TRBJ1-5, the complete variable domain reads GEEVAQTPKHLVRGEGQKAKLYCAPIKGHSYVFWYQQVLKNEFKFLISFQNENVFDETGMPKERFSAKCLPNSPCSLEIQATKLEDSAVYFCASSSTGLGGYSNQPQHFGDGTRLSIL.

This clone was found once. The genes are TRBV19 and TRBJ1-1, with TRBD1 matching 9 bases. CDR1 is LNHDA, CDR2 SQIVND, per germline (reference sequence). V lost 7 bases to trimming and J lost 4 bases; unmatched junction nucleotides: 10. The CDR3 runs to 15 residues. CDR3 sequence (DNA): TGTGCCAGTACTCCGGGACAGGGAGGTAGCACTGAAGCTTTCTTT. Its protein is CASTPGQGGSTEAFF. The full variable domain, in which reference TRBV19 and TRBJ1-1 provide the parts outside the CDR3, is DGGITQSPKYLFRKEGQNVTLSCEQNLNHDAMYWYRQDPGQGLRLIYYSQIVNDFQKGDIAEGYSVSREKKESFPLTVTSAQKNPTAFYLCASTPGQGGSTEAFFGQGTRLTVV.

CDR3 DNA: TGTGCCAGCAGCCCGGGGACAGGGGGCGCGGCCCCTGAAGCTTTCTTT. This codes for CASSPGTGGAAPEAFF. The chain links TRBV7-3 to TRBJ1-1; TRBD1 matches 12 bases. V shed 5 bases, J shed 6 bases, and the junction held 10 bases outside the gene matches. The CDR3 consists of 16 residues. Germline CDR1 and CDR2: SGHTA and FQGTGA.

The gene calls are TRBV7-3 and TRBJ2-1, with 8 bases aligning to TRBD1. J lost 8 bases, V lost 4 bases, and 7 bases had no gene match. The CDR3 sequence is 14 residues long. CDR1 and CDR2 (germline): SGHTA, FQGTGA. DNA for the CDR3: TGTGCCAGCAGCTCCCAGACAGGGGTCGATGAGCAGTTCTTC. Translated: CASSSQTGVDEQFF.

The chain carries TRBV29-1 and TRBJ2-7; D is possibly TRBD2 (6 bases). With 4 bases removed from V and 3 bases from J, the gap between germline ends came to 13 bases. CDR3 length: 13 amino acids. Germline CDR1 is SQVTM and CDR2 is ANQGSEA. The CDR3 is CSVAGDSIYEQYF. The CDR3 DNA reads as TGCAGCGTTGCGGGGGATTCTATCTACGAGCAGTACTTC.

This chain joins TRBV7-9 and TRBJ2-7; D ambiguous. Trimming removed 1 base from V and 2 bases from J, with 3 bases in between. Germline V gene lookup returns CDR1 SEHNR and CDR2 FQNEAQ (reference sequence). This CDR3 comprises 12 residues. CDR3 DNA: TGTGCCAGCAGCTTAGGAGCCTACGAGCAGTACTTC. Its protein product is CASSLGAYEQYF.

This clone has just a few counts. The chain combines TRBV19 with TRBJ1-6; D is undetermined. The CDR3 extends over 14 amino acids. The germline V gene encodes CDR1 LNHDA and CDR2 SQIVND (reference sequence). Trimming left V 1 base short and J 8 bases short, with 9 bases between. CDR3 loop: CASSIAVTDSPLHF. In nucleotides, the CDR3 is TGTGCCAGTAGTATAGCCGTAACGGATTCACCCCTCCACTTT.

The genes are TRBV19 and TRBJ1-2; tentative D call: TRBD1 (6 bases). The CDR3 runs to 15 residues. CDR1 and CDR2 from the germline V gene are LNHDA and SQIVND (reference sequence). Trimming removed 5 bases at V and 1 base at J, with 14 bases between. CDR3 DNA sequence: TGTGCCAGTAGTGCTCAAAGGGGGAATAACTATGGCTACACCTTC. Protein sequence: CASSAQRGNNYGYTF.

The CDR3 bases are TGTGCCAGCAGCTTAAATGAGGGAGTGTACAATGAGCAGTTCTTC. Translation: CASSLNEGVYNEQFF. V gene TRBV7-9 combines with J gene TRBJ2-1; possibly TRBD2 for D (5 bases). This CDR3 region has 15 residues. The ends were cut back, 2 bases at V and 4 bases at J, with 12 bases in the middle. Germline CDR1 reads SEHNR; CDR2 reads FQNEAQ (reference sequence).

The chain couples TRBV7-6 to TRBJ2-3; 14 bases are a match to TRBD2. The CDR3 consists of 18 residues. The V gene end was trimmed by 5 bases and the J gene end by 0 bases; junction bases not matched to a gene: 7. Germline-derived CDR1 and CDR2 are SGHVS and FNYEAQ. The CDR3 loop reads CASSPGLAGGYSTDTQYF. CDR3 DNA sequence: TGTGCCAGCAGCCCCGGACTAGCGGGGGGCTATAGCACAGATACGCAGTATTTT.

The chain links TRBV30 to TRBJ2-3; no definite D call. With 3 bases removed from V and 4 bases from J, the gap between germline ends came to 8 bases. The CDR3 sequence is 12 residues long. In germline, CDR1 is GTSNPN, CDR2 SVGIG (reference sequence). The CDR3 loop is CAWRVSSDTQYF. The CDR3, as DNA: TGTGCCTGGAGGGTTAGTTCAGATACGCAGTATTTT.

In its sample, this clone was seen once. The chain carries TRBV9 and TRBJ1-4, with 7 positions matching TRBD1. V was pared by 4 bases and J by 5 bases, with 8 bases of the junction left unmatched. The CDR3 sequence is 15 residues long. Looked up from germline, CDR1 is SGDLS and CDR2 is YYNGEE. In nucleotides, the CDR3 is TGTGCCAGCAGCTCGTCCGGGACAGTAAATGAAAAACTGTTTTTT. Translating gives CASSSSGTVNEKLFF.

The chain combines TRBV6-1 with TRBJ2-7, with D unresolved. The germline CDR1 and CDR2 sequences are MNHNS and SASEGT. The V end was cut by 2 bases, the J end by 3 bases, with 11 bases between. The CDR3 loop spans 14 amino acids. CDR3 residues: CASSEQHQNYEQYF. Here the CDR3 DNA reads TGTGCCAGCAGTGAACAACACCAGAACTACGAGCAGTACTTC.

This chain links TRBV4-1 with TRBJ2-1; 8 bases are a match to TRBD2. Germline V gene data show CDR1 as MGHRA and CDR2 as YSYEKL. Losses at the gene ends were 0 bases for V and 9 bases for J; bases not matched to a gene: 7. The CDR3 runs 15 residues. The CDR3 loop reads CASSQEVGLAGEQFF. The CDR3 DNA reads as TGCGCCAGCAGCCAAGAAGTAGGGCTAGCGGGTGAGCAGTTCTTC.

V usage is TRBV25-1 and J usage is TRBJ2-3; 7 bases align to TRBD2. The germline V gene encodes CDR1 MGHDK and CDR2 SYGVNS. With 5 bases clipped from V and 1 base from J, the junction kept 6 bases outside the gene matches. This CDR3 is built from 15 residues. CDR3 in DNA: TGTGCCAGCAGTTTCGGCGGGAGTGGCACAGATACGCAGTATTTT. Translating gives CASSFGGSGTDTQYF.

The chain carries TRBV6-1 and TRBJ1-2; D gene ambiguous. V was clipped by 1 base and J by 4 bases, with 13 bases between them. The CDR3 runs to 15 residues. CDR1 is MNHNS and CDR2 is SASEGT in the germline V gene. Here the CDR3 DNA reads TGTGCCAGCAGTGAAGTAACCTCCTCAGGCTATGGCTACACCTTC. It codes for CASSEVTSSGYGYTF.

This clone was counted between two and nine times. This chain uses TRBV29-1 with TRBJ2-5; 7 nucleotides line up with TRBD1. There are 11 residues in the CDR3. After removal of 5 bases from V and 5 bases from J, the junction contained 2 bases not matched to a gene. The germline V gene encodes CDR1 SQVTM and CDR2 ANQGSEA. The CDR3 DNA sequence: TGCAGCGTTAAGGGGGCCGAGACCCAGTACTTC. It codes for CSVKGAETQYF.